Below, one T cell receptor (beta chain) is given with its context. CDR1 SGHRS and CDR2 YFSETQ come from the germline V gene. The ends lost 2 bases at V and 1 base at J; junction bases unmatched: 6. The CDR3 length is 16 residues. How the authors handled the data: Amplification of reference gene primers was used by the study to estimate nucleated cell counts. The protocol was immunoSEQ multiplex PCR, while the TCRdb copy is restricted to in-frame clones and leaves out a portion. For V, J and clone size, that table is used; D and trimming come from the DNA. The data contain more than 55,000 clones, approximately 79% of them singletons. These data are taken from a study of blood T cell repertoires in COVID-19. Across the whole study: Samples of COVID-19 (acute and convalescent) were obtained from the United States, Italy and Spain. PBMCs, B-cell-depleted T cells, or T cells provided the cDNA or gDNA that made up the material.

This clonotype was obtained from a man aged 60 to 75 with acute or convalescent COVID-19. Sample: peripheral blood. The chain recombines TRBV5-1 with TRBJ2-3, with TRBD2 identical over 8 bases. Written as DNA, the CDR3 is TGCGCCAGCAGCTTTGCGGCGGGGGGTCGCACAGATACGCAGTATTTT. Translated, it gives CASSFAAGGRTDTQYF.